Following are 18 T cell receptor beta chains from one sample sequenced in a study of tumor-infiltrating lymphocytes in primary liver carcinoma. cDNA specific to TCR beta was made from about 0.45 ug of total RNA, with a constant-region primer employed for priming. Three-round nested multiplex PCR performed with slightly modified ARM-PCR produced the TCR beta libraries. Amplification in the first two PCR rounds was performed using TRBV1-TRBV30 forward primers and a C-beta reverse primer for approximately 10 cycles each. One entry per CDR3 protein, called by TCRdb with MiXCR from the multiplex PCR reads. The table shows about 330,000 distinct CDR3 sequences, with less than 75% occurring only once. Out of unsorted whole blood came the blood RNA, and germline DNA was extracted as well. Sequenced material: peripheral blood. The source is a man aged 35 to 55 with primary liver carcinoma and hepatitis B virus infection.

With respect to this clonotype: A much larger clone differs from this one at a single base, so this may be a read error. This chain uses TRBV6-1 with TRBJ2-2, with 10 bases matching TRBD2. This CDR3 spans 15 amino acids. The germline CDR1 and CDR2 sequences are MNHNS and SASEGT. J gave up 5 bases and V 11 bases, and 11 bases lay outside the gene matches. The CDR3 protein is CAGHSVAGGTGELFF. CDR3 nucleotide sequence: TGTGCCGGCCACAGTGTAGCGGGAGGAACCGGGGAGCTGTTTTTT.

With regard to this clonotype: Sequence at one end of the junction differs from germline and may be a read error. The chain recombines TRBV6-2 or TRBV6-3 with TRBJ1-5; D perhaps matches TRBD1 (6 bases). CDR3 size: 17 residues. The germline V gene has CDR1 MNHEY and CDR2 SVGEGT. The CDR3 protein is CASTPTEGVYSNQPQYF. CDR3 coding DNA: TGTGCCAGCACCCCTACAGAGGGGGTGTATAGCAATCAGCCCCAATATTTT.

Of note for this clonotype: A much larger clone sits a single nucleotide away, making a read error possible. J is TRBJ2-1 and V is TRBV12-3 or TRBV12-4; 7 positions agree with TRBD2. The CDR3 has 14 amino acids. Losses at the gene ends were 5 bases for V and 15 bases for J; bases not matched to a gene: 16. CDR3 loop: CASSPRLVGGPLFF. The CDR3 bases are TGTGCCAGCAGTCCGAGACTAGTGGGAGGGCCCCTGTTCTTC.

For this clonotype: The junction departs from germline at one end; a sequencing error may be responsible. The genes are TRBV10-3 and TRBJ2-5; no firm D call. The CDR3 has 15 amino acids. Germline assignment: CDR1 ENHRY and CDR2 SYGVKD. This CDR3 is CPINPSGGGQETQYF. CDR3 sequence (DNA): TGTCCCATCAACCCTTCGGGTGGCGGTCAAGAGACCCAGTACTTC.

The J gene is TRBJ2-7, the V gene TRBV11-1, with 7 bases aligning to TRBD1. V shed 9 bases, J shed 5 bases, and the junction held 10 bases outside the gene matches. This CDR3 is built from 13 residues. Germline values: CDR1 SGHAT, CDR2 FQDESV (reference sequence). The CDR3 is CARNFNRGHEQYF. In DNA form, the CDR3 reads TGTGCCAGGAACTTTAACAGGGGACACGAGCAGTACTTC.

This chain links TRBV28 with TRBJ2-4; 8 bases match TRBD1. This CDR3 contains 18 residues. J lost 0 bases, V lost 5 bases, and 12 bases had no gene match. The germline V gene encodes CDR1 MDHEN and CDR2 SYDVKM. The CDR3 DNA is TGTGCCAGCAGTCGCATCCCGGGACAGGAGCTAGCCAAAAACATTCAGTACTTC. This encodes CASSRIPGQELAKNIQYF.

To note about this clonotype: Just one base apart from a much larger clone, this may be a read error. This CDR3 is CASSNSRVSIDTQYF. In DNA, the CDR3 is TGTGCCAGCAGTAACTCTCGCGTCAGCATAGATACGCAGTATTTT. The chain carries TRBV6-6 and TRBJ2-3; D is undetermined. Germline lookup yields CDR1 MNHNY and CDR2 SVGAGI (reference sequence). The CDR3 has 15 amino acids.

This clonotype was seen only once. Since the CDR3 does not end with the conserved phenylalanine or tryptophan, this likely comes from a read error. CDR3 in amino acids: CAIREIGELFL. The CDR3 nucleotides are TGTGCCATCAGAGAAATCGGGGAGCTGTTTCTT. The chain joins TRBV10-3 to TRBJ2-2; no clear D gene. There are 11 residues in the CDR3. CDR1 is ENHRY, CDR2 SYGVKD, per germline. Between the trimmed V and J ends, which lost 6 bases and 7 bases, there was a span of 6 bases.

Comments on this clonotype: This may be a read error, as it is one base from a much larger clone. The rearrangement joins TRBV29-1 to TRBJ2-4; weak D call: TRBD2 (6 bases). The CDR3 consists of 13 residues. The germline V gene encodes CDR1 SQVTM and CDR2 ANQGSEA. The CDR3 nucleotides read TGCAGCGTTGAAGATGGGTCTAGCGTGAGTATCTTATTC. Translating it yields CSVEDGSSVSILF.

This clonotype has more than one count but fewer than ten. V is TRBV24-1 and J is TRBJ2-1; 15 bases fit TRBD2. The CDR3 contains 17 residues. V lost 5 bases, J lost 6 bases, and 7 bases stayed unmatched. Germline lookup yields CDR1 KGHDR and CDR2 SFDVKD. The CDR3 sequence is CATSGFPGLAGGNEQFF. DNA for the CDR3: TGTGCCACCAGTGGGTTCCCGGGACTAGCGGGAGGCAATGAGCAGTTCTTC.

This clonotype occurred many times. V and J are TRBV6-2 or TRBV6-3 and TRBJ2-5, with TRBD2 matching over 15 bases. The V segment lost 7 bases and the J segment 0 bases; nucleotides outside the gene matches: 9. In germline, CDR1 is MNHEY, CDR2 SVGEGT. The CDR3 sequence is 18 residues long. As DNA, the CDR3 is TGTGCCAGCACCGGACTAGCGGGAGGGCTTGAACACCAAGAGACCCAGTACTTC. Amino acids: CASTGLAGGLEHQETQYF.

The sample holds many counts of this clonotype. The rearrangement joins TRBV14 to TRBJ2-7; 9 bases are shared with TRBD1. V dropped 3 bases and J dropped 3; count of bases not matched to a gene: 9. Per the germline V gene, CDR1 is SGHDN and CDR2 is FVKESK. The CDR3 totals 16 residues. DNA for the CDR3: TGTGCCAGCAGCCAGAGCTCAGGGGACAGGGACTACGAGCAGTACTTC. It specifies CASSQSSGDRDYEQYF.

Note on this clonotype: A single base separates this from a much larger clone, so it may be a read error. V and J are TRBV4-1 and TRBJ1-4, with 9 nucleotides matching TRBD1. CDR3 size: 16 residues. Per the germline V gene, CDR1 is MGHRA and CDR2 is YSYEKL. The CDR3 nucleotides are TGCGCCAGCAGCCCGGGACAGGGACCTTATAATGGAAAACTGTTTTTT. This sequence encodes CASSPGQGPYNGKLFF.

The DNA for the CDR3 is TGTGCCAGTAGGCGGGGACTAGACAACGAGCAGTACTTC. The encoded protein is CASRRGLDNEQYF. The chain recombines TRBV6-5 with TRBJ2-7, with 8 nucleotides matching TRBD2. CDR1 is MNHEY and CDR2 is SVGAGI in the germline V gene. Germline trimming cut 9 bases from V and 5 bases from J; bases unmatched to any gene: 9. This CDR3 is 13 amino acids long.

The J gene is TRBJ2-3, the V gene TRBV5-1, with TRBD1 matching over 7 bases. This CDR3 has 16 residues. The ends lost 4 bases at V and 0 bases at J; junction bases unmatched: 8. CDR1 is SGHRS, CDR2 YFSETQ, per germline. As DNA, the CDR3 is TGCGCCAGCAGCCCAGGACAGGTTCGAAGCACAGATACGCAGTATTTT. This gives the protein CASSPGQVRSTDTQYF.

The chain is built from TRBV11-2 and TRBJ2-1; 9 bases agree with TRBD1. Germline values: CDR1 SGHAT, CDR2 FQNNGV. CDR3 length: 14 residues. J was trimmed by 6 bases and V by 8 bases; bases with no gene match: 8. CDR3 nucleotides: TGTGCCAGCCGGACAGGGGAGGGTGGCAATGAGCAGTTCTTC. Amino acid sequence: CASRTGEGGNEQFF.

Comment on this clonotype: A much larger clone sits a single nucleotide away, making a read error possible. V and J are TRBV6-5 and TRBJ2-3, with unresolved D. Germline V gene sequence: CDR1 MNHEY, CDR2 SVGAGI. V lost 2 bases, J lost 0 bases, and 6 bases lay in between. The CDR3 spans 14 residues. This CDR3 is CASSYTRSTDTQYF. The DNA for the CDR3 is TGTGCCAGCAGTTACACGAGGAGCACAGATACGCAGTATTTT.

This clonotype was seen a handful of times. The chain uses TRBV14 and TRBJ1-1; no firm D call. V was pared by 0 bases and J by 5 bases, with 13 bases between. Germline CDR1 SGHDN, CDR2 FVKESK. The CDR3 sequence is 15 residues long. In DNA form, the CDR3 reads TGTGCCAGCAGCCAAGATCTAATTTTGGGTACTGAAGCTTTCTTT. Protein: CASSQDLILGTEAFF.